The rows below give T cell receptor beta chains drawn from one sample of a study of cytomegalovirus exposure and HLA in healthy donors. TCRdb's table, derived via immunoSEQ multiplex PCR, lists solely in-frame clones and lacks some. The sample consists of roughly 150,000 clones, around 79% of them appearing once. The source material was PBMCs. The receptors originated from a woman in her 30s in good health and CMV-seronegative. The CDR3 runs from the conserved cysteine through the conserved F or W. The D gene is left open where the match is weak. Size values are once, few and many counts, or a class for expanded clones, and some rows have none.

CDR3aa,CDR3nt,j_gene,v_gene,d_gene,abundance
CASSYSRQAGSQPQHF,TGTGCCAGCAGTTACTCGAGGCAGGCGGGCTCTCAGCCCCAGCATTTT,TRBJ1-5,TRBV6-5,NA,NA
CASRTSRDGTEAFF,TGTGCCAGCAGGACTAGCAGGGATGGCACTGAAGCTTTCTTT,TRBJ1-1,TRBV6-1,NA,few
CASSYQGQDAYEQYF,TGTGCCAGCAGTTACCAGGGGCAGGACGCCTACGAGCAGTACTTC,TRBJ2-7,TRBV6-5,NA,NA
CASGLLGLDYQEIQYF,TGTGCTAGTGGTCTGTTGGGACTAGACTACCAAGAGATCCAGTACTTC,TRBJ2-5,TRBV12-5,TRBD2,once
CASSFGQGFYNSPLHF,TGTGCCAGCAGCTTTGGGCAGGGGTTTTATAATTCACCCCTCCACTTT,TRBJ1-6,TRBV7-9,NA,few
CASRHLPTEAFF,TGTGCCAGCAGACACCTGCCCACTGAAGCTTTCTTT,TRBJ1-1,TRBV27,NA,NA
CASSTRGQTRMTYEKLFF,TGTGCCAGCAGCACACGGGGACAGACCCGAATGACATATGAAAAACTGTTTTTT,TRBJ1-4,TRBV11-2,TRBD1,NA
CASSPRRQDSGNTIYF,TGTGCCAGCTCACCACGTAGGCAGGACTCTGGAAACACCATATATTTT,TRBJ1-3,TRBV18,NA,NA
CASSPGLINEKLFF,TGTGCCAGCAGCCCCGGACTGATTAATGAAAAACTGTTTTTT,TRBJ1-4,TRBV7-7,NA,NA
CASSDSVTGNGYTF,TGTGCCAGCAGTGACTCGGTGACAGGGAATGGCTACACCTTC,TRBJ1-2,TRBV6-4,TRBD1,NA
CASSIGGIIAKNIQYF,TGTGCCAGTAGTATTGGCGGGATTATTGCCAAAAACATTCAGTACTTC,TRBJ2-4,TRBV19,NA,once
CASSLQGAMNTEAFF,TGTGCCAGCAGTTTACAGGGGGCGATGAACACTGAAGCTTTCTTT,TRBJ1-1,TRBV2,TRBD1,few
CASSLGGGLETQYF,TGTGCCAGCAGCTTGGGAGGGGGCCTCGAGACCCAGTACTTC,TRBJ2-5,TRBV5-4,TRBD1,NA
CASSHGRSGSGHSPLHF,TGTGCCAGCAGCCATGGGAGGTCTGGGTCCGGCCATTCACCCCTCCACTTT,TRBJ1-6,TRBV5-5,NA,NA
CASSQETGWVPYEQYF,TGCGCCAGCAGCCAAGAGACAGGGTGGGTCCCTTACGAGCAGTACTTC,TRBJ2-7,TRBV4-3,TRBD1,NA
CASSFSGTGVRDEQYF,TGTGCCAGCAGTTTCTCCGGGACAGGGGTCAGGGACGAGCAGTACTTC,TRBJ2-7,TRBV27,TRBD1,NA
CASSQAVGGVVGSPLHF,TGTGCCAGCAGCCAGGCGGTTGGAGGGGTCGTGGGTTCACCCCTCCACTTT,TRBJ1-6,TRBV4-2,NA,NA
CASSQDRGPNYGYTF,TGTGCCAGCAGTCAGGACAGGGGACCTAACTATGGCTACACCTTC,TRBJ1-2,TRBV6-5,TRBD1,NA
CASSHYNEQFF,TGTGCCAGCAGCCACTACAATGAGCAGTTCTTC,TRBJ2-1,TRBV7-2,NA,NA
CASSRGPAANYGYTF,TGTGCCAGCAGCCGCGGGCCGGCGGCTAACTATGGCTACACCTTC,TRBJ1-2,TRBV5-6,NA,NA
CASSLVAGRTDTQYF,TGTGCCAGCAGTTTAGTGGCAGGGCGCACAGATACGCAGTATTTT,TRBJ2-3,TRBV27,NA,NA
CAWSQKDYGYTF,TGTGCCTGGAGTCAGAAAGACTATGGCTACACCTTC,TRBJ1-2,TRBV30,NA,NA
CASRPGTANNEQFF,TGCGCCAGCAGGCCCGGGACAGCCAACAATGAGCAGTTCTTC,TRBJ2-1,TRBV5-1,TRBD1,NA
CASSLSPDRAGEQYF,TGTGCCAGCAGTCTCTCCCCGGACAGGGCGGGCGAGCAGTACTTC,TRBJ2-7,TRBV27,TRBD1,NA
CASSADFTEAFF,TGTGCCAGCAGTGCGGACTTCACTGAAGCTTTCTTT,TRBJ1-1,TRBV6-5,NA,few
CASSSRAEQGYTF,TGTGCCAGCAGCTCCAGGGCAGAGCAGGGCTACACCTTC,TRBJ1-2,TRBV27,NA,NA
CASSGRLNEKLFF,TGCGCCAGCAGTGGCCGCCTAAATGAAAAACTGTTTTTT,TRBJ1-4,TRBV10-2,NA,once
CASSLAGGTDTF,TGCGCCAGCAGCTTGGCTGGGGGGACGGACACCTTC,TRBJ1-2,TRBV5-1,NA,NA
CASSVDRETEAFF,TGTGCCAGTAGTGTGGACAGGGAAACTGAAGCTTTCTTT,TRBJ1-1,TRBV19,TRBD1,NA
CASRDTGRDYGYTF,TGTGCCAGTAGAGATACAGGGAGGGACTATGGCTACACCTTC,TRBJ1-2,TRBV19,NA,NA
CASSFGGDGEKLFF,TGCGCCAGCAGCTTTGGGGGGGACGGTGAAAAACTGTTTTTT,TRBJ1-4,TRBV5-1,NA,once
CASGLREAYNEQFF,TGTGCCAGCGGGCTCCGGGAGGCTTACAATGAGCAGTTCTTC,TRBJ2-1,TRBV6-5,TRBD2,NA
CASSSLSYEQYF,TGTGCCAGCTCATCTCTTTCCTACGAGCAGTACTTC,TRBJ2-7,TRBV18,NA,NA
CASSQDSGGLAGGPLYEQYF,TGTGCCAGCAGCCAAGATAGTGGGGGACTAGCGGGGGGGCCGCTCTACGAGCAGTACTTC,TRBJ2-7,TRBV14,TRBD2,NA
CASPRGEGTDTQYF,TGCGCCAGCCCCAGGGGCGAGGGCACAGATACGCAGTATTTT,TRBJ2-3,TRBV5-1,NA,NA
CASSVVGRPRGLCVCLPGNTIYF,TGTGCCAGCAGCGTAGTCGGGCGGCCTCGGGGGTTGTGTGTATGTTTACCTGGAAACACCATATATTTT,TRBJ1-3,TRBV9,NA,NA
CASSYHRGKLFF,TGTGCCAGCAGTTACCACCGGGGGAAACTGTTTTTT,TRBJ1-4,TRBV6-5,NA,NA
CASSLRQRGIDNEQFF,TGTGCCAGCAGCTTACGACAGCGGGGGATTGACAATGAGCAGTTCTTC,TRBJ2-1,TRBV7-2,TRBD2,NA